The clone carrying this T cell receptor beta chain was recorded at least ten times. The antigen is unknown. The data belong to a study of neurological immune-mediated disorders. Overall study results and limits: Expansion of TCR clones was greatest in HTLV-1-associated myelopathy and smallest in multiple sclerosis, where it fell below that of healthy controls.

Time point defined: longitudinal time-point 1 (baseline). Source material was 2 million unsorted PBMCs, stored at -80 °C in RNAlater. Synthesis of cDNA was performed by 5'RACE using 10-nucleotide random UMIs. Each CDR3 protein is one row after TCRdb ran MiXCR on the 5' RACE reads. The sample has tens of thousands of distinct CDR3 sequences; approximately 11% are singletons. Germline V lookup: CDR1 SGHVS, CDR2 FQNEAQ. Unmatched junction bases numbered 8, after V lost 6 bases and J lost 7 bases. The CDR3 covers 15 residues. The specimen was PBMCs. This TCR was sampled from a woman aged 35 to 49 in good health. This chain links TRBV7-8 with TRBJ1-6; 8 nucleotides agree with TRBD1. CDR3 residues: CASSRNRGGNSPLHF. The CDR3 DNA sequence: TGTGCCAGCAGTCGAAACAGGGGGGGAAATTCACCCCTCCACTTT.